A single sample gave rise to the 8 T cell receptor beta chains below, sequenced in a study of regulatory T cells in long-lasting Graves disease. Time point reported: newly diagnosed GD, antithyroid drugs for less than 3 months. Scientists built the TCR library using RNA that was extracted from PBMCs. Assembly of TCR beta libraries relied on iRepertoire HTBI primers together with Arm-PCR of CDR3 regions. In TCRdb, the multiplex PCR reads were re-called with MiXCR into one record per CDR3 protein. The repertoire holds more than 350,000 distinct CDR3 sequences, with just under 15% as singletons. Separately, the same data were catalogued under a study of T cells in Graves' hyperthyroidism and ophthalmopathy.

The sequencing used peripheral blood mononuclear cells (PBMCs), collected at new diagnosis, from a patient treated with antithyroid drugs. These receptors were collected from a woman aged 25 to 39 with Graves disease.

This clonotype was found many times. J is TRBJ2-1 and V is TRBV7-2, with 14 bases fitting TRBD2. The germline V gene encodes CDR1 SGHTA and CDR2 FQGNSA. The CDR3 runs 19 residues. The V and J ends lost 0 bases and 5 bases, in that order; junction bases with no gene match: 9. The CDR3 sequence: CASSLAPRLAGGSHNEQFF. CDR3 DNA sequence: TGTGCCAGCAGCTTAGCGCCTAGACTAGCGGGAGGGAGCCACAATGAGCAGTTCTTC.

CDR3 loop: CASSSPGLATDTQYF. CDR3 in DNA: TGTGCCAGCAGCTCGCCGGGACTAGCGACAGATACGCAGTATTTT. The chain joins TRBV7-2 to TRBJ2-3; 10 bases agree with TRBD2. The junction had 4 bases not matched to a gene; V was cut back by 4 bases and J by 3 bases. Germline CDR1 SGHTA, CDR2 FQGNSA. The CDR3 is made up of 15 amino acids.

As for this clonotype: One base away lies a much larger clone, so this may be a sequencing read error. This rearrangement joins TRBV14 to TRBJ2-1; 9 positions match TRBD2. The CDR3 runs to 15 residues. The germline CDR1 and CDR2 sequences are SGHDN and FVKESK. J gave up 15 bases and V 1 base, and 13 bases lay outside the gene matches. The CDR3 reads CASSQAREVAGDLFF. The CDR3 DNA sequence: TGTGCCAGCAGCCAAGCTAGGGAAGTAGCGGGAGATCTGTTCTTC.

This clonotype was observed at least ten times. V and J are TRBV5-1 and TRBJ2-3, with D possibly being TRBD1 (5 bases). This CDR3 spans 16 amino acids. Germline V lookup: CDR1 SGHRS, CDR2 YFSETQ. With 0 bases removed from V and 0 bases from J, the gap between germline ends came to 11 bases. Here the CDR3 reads CASSLATDTSTDTQYF. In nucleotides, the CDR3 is TGCGCCAGCAGCTTGGCGACAGACACTAGCACAGATACGCAGTATTTT.

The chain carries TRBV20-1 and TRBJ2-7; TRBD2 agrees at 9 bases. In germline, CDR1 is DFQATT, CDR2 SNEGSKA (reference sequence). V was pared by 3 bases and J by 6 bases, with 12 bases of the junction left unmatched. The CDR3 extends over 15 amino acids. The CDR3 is CSARPLAGARREQYF. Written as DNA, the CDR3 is TGCAGTGCTAGGCCCTTAGCGGGAGCCCGACGCGAGCAGTACTTC.

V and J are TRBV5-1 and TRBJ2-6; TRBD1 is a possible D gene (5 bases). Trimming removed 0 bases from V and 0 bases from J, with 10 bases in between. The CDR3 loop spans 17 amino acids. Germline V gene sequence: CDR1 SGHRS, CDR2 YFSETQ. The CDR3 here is CASSLEAGPSGANVLTF. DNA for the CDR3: TGCGCCAGCAGCTTGGAGGCAGGGCCCTCTGGGGCCAACGTCCTGACTTTC.

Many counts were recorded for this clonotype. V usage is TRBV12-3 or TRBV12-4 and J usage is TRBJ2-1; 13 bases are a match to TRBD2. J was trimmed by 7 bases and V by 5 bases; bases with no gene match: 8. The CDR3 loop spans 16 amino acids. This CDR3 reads CASSPLLAGGPNEQFF. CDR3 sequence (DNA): TGTGCCAGCAGTCCCTTACTAGCGGGAGGGCCAAATGAGCAGTTCTTC.

The CDR3 DNA reads as TGTGCCAGCAGTTTAGGAGTAGCGGGACCCCTAAATGAGCAGTTCTTC. Translation gives CASSLGVAGPLNEQFF. The rearrangement uses TRBV12-3 or TRBV12-4 and TRBJ2-1; 8 nucleotides align to TRBD2. CDR3 length equals 16 residues. V shed 1 base, J shed 7 bases, and the junction held 9 bases outside the gene matches.